This T cell receptor beta chain was sequenced during a study of response to subunit inactivated influenza vaccine listed by TCRdb under 2018. Regarding the research as a whole: To follow how T cells responded to a trivalent subunit inactivated influenza vaccine, the researchers relied on deep quantitative profiling of the T cell receptor repertoire.

This clonotype turned up a few times. Its antigen is still unknown. No quality values exist for individual bases; no much larger clone is one base distant. The CDR3 numbers 17 residues from cysteine through phenylalanine. Here the CDR3 DNA is all that survives: 51 bases in frame from base 1. The trim is 0 bases for V and 2 bases for J, with a gap of 14 bases between the germline ends. CDR1 and CDR2 are drawn from the germline V gene: LGHNA, YNFKEQ. Library creation used RT-PCR. Sequenced on an Illumina HiSeq 2500. TCRdb passed the public sequencing reads through fastp at Q25 and MiXCR, retaining productive beta sequences. Duplicate CDR3 protein sequences are folded into a single record with the most common DNA and genes. The sample table holds fewer than 700,000 distinct CDR3 sequences, of which 10% to 15% were seen once. The ten top clones hold under 15% of the sample. What this sample's time point label stands for: 40 to 45 days after influenza vaccine administration.

Here is what the overall study found, with its caveats: It was suggested by the authors that each seasonal influenza vaccination may recruit only a limited number of new T cells.

This clonotype originated in a man in his fifties who received an inactivated influenza vaccine. Donor details come from another sample of the same person, matched by shared clones. The source was PBMCs from blood, collected around seven weeks after vaccination. In this chain, TRBV4-2 is recombined with TRBJ2-1, with the D gene possibly TRBD1 or TRBD2, each one fitting 5 bases. CDR3 protein: CASSQDLGLGAYNEQFF. The nucleotides are TGTGCCAGCAGCCAAGATTTGGGCTTGGGGGCCTACAATGAGCAGTTCTTC.